The 18 T cell receptor beta chains below come from one sample, sequenced in a study of OX40 agonist ivuxolimab in advanced cancers. This table comes from immunoSEQ multiplex PCR, and its TCRdb copy is limited to in-frame clones, with some not included. The sample includes tens of thousands of clones, 60% to 85% seen only once; the top ten take around 15%. The specimen comprised CD4+ or CD8+ T cells sorted from blood, sampled in a trial of the OX40 agonist ivuxolimab. These receptors all come from an adult with an advanced solid tumor such as melanoma, head and neck, liver or kidney cancer.

This clone was detected a few times. The chain has TRBV7-9 and TRBJ2-7; D possibly matches TRBD1 or TRBD2 (5 bases each). This CDR3 has 16 residues. CDR1 is SEHNR, CDR2 FQNEAQ, per germline (reference sequence). The V end lost 5 bases, the J end lost 3 bases, and 20 bases lay between the germline ends. The DNA for the CDR3 is TGTGCCAGCAGCACCGGGACCCTCGCCGGGAACTACGAGCAGTACTTC. Protein sequence: CASSTGTLAGNYEQYF.

The chain employs TRBV2 and TRBJ2-7; 7 positions match TRBD2. CDR3 length: 15 residues. J gave up 2 bases and V 7 bases, and 11 bases lay outside the gene matches. Germline values: CDR1 SNHLY, CDR2 FYNNEI. The chain's CDR3 is CASNLGLAVTYEQYF. In DNA form, the CDR3 reads TGTGCCAGCAATCTGGGTCTAGCGGTTACCTACGAGCAGTACTTC.

The chain is built from TRBV4-3 and TRBJ1-6; D gene ambiguous. This CDR3 has 17 residues. V lost 0 bases and J 0 bases, leaving 9 bases between the germline ends. Germline values: CDR1 LGHNA, CDR2 YSLEER. CDR3 DNA: TGCGCCAGCAGCCAAGATGAAGCGAGCTCCTATAATTCACCCCTCCACTTT. Translation gives CASSQDEASSYNSPLHF.

The chain has TRBV30 and TRBJ2-5; D call uncertain. The V end was cut by 1 base, the J end by 5 bases, with 5 bases between. Germline CDR1 is GTSNPN and CDR2 is SVGIG (reference sequence). The CDR3 has 11 residues. In DNA, the CDR3 is TGTGCCTGGAGTGAGGTGGAGACCCAGTACTTC. Translation gives CAWSEVETQYF.

The V gene is TRBV6-6, the J gene TRBJ1-1, with D possibly TRBD1 on 5 matching bases. Germline values: CDR1 MNHNY, CDR2 SVGAGI (reference sequence). The CDR3 consists of 13 residues. With 7 bases removed from V and 1 base from J, the gap between germline ends came to 10 bases. The CDR3 here is CASTRGRNTEAFF. CDR3 nucleotides: TGTGCCAGCACCCGGGGCAGGAACACTGAAGCTTTCTTT.

The chain is built from TRBV28 and TRBJ2-2; TRBD2 aligns across 12 bases. The CDR3 contains 16 residues. The germline gives CDR1 MDHEN, CDR2 SYDVKM. The V gene end was trimmed by 6 bases and the J gene end by 7 bases; junction bases not matched to a gene: 9. CDR3 loop: CASSRPSGRADGELFF. The CDR3 nucleotides are TGTGCCAGCAGCCGTCCTAGCGGGAGGGCCGACGGGGAGCTGTTTTTT.

The rearrangement uses TRBV2 and TRBJ1-3; D call uncertain. V shed 2 bases and J shed 4 bases, with 3 bases lying between them. Germline V CDR1 and CDR2: SNHLY, FYNNEI. The CDR3 is 12 residues long. The CDR3 DNA is TGTGCCAGCAGTGAATCAGGAAACACCATATATTTT. Amino acid sequence: CASSESGNTIYF. Full variable domain (outside the CDR3, taken from reference TRBV2 and TRBJ1-3): EPEVTQTPSHQVTQMGQEVILRCVPISNHLYFYWYRQILGQKVEFLVSFYNNEISEKSEIFDDQFSVERPDGSNFTLKIRSTKLEDSAMYFCASSESGNTIYFGEGSWLTVV.

This clone was seen just once. V is TRBV11-1 and J is TRBJ1-1; no reliable D call. From germline, CDR1 is SGHAT and CDR2 FQDESV (reference sequence). There are 14 residues in the CDR3. Trimming cost V 1 base and J 1 base, with 7 bases left between them. The CDR3 protein is CASSLGGSNTEAFF. The CDR3 nucleotides are TGTGCCAGCAGCTTAGGGGGATCGAACACTGAAGCTTTCTTT.

This sequence joins TRBV7-2 and TRBJ2-3, with D possibly being TRBD2 (6 bases). The germline V gene has CDR1 SGHTA and CDR2 FQGNSA. The CDR3 has 17 residues. With 6 bases removed from V and 5 bases from J, the gap between germline ends came to 24 bases. The chain's CDR3 is CASRIRGGTHLIDTQYF. The CDR3 nucleotides are TGTGCCAGCAGGATCCGTGGTGGGACTCACTTAATAGATACGCAGTATTTT.

This clone appeared a single time. V is TRBV11-2 and J is TRBJ2-1; TRBD2 aligns across 16 bases. The CDR3 is 16 amino acids. Germline trimming cut 1 base from V and 15 bases from J; bases unmatched to any gene: 9. From germline, CDR1 is SGHAT and CDR2 FQNNGV. Here the CDR3 reads CASSLGPGLAGGQTFF. The CDR3, as DNA: TGTGCCAGCAGCTTAGGCCCGGGACTAGCGGGGGGGCAAACGTTCTTC.

The chain joins TRBV10-2 to TRBJ2-5, with D perhaps assigned TRBD1 or TRBD2 (6 bases each). V was trimmed by 5 bases and J by 5 bases, leaving 12 bases between them. Germline V CDR1 and CDR2: WSHSY, SAAADI. The length of the CDR3 is 13 residues. CDR3 sequence: CASSLQGGETQYF. DNA for the CDR3: TGCGCCAGCAGTTTACAGGGAGGTGAGACCCAGTACTTC.

CDR3 region: CASSIGGAGGYTF. CDR3 nucleotide sequence: TGTGCCAGTAGTATCGGCGGGGCGGGGGGCTACACCTTC. The chain joins TRBV19 to TRBJ1-2; possible D gene TRBD1, 5 bases. This CDR3 comprises 13 residues. Germline loops: CDR1 LNHDA, CDR2 SQIVND (reference sequence). Trimming removed 3 bases at V and 8 bases at J, with 13 bases between.

V and J are TRBV7-2 and TRBJ2-2; 7 bases are shared with TRBD1. CDR1 SGHTA and CDR2 FQGNSA come from the germline V gene. Germline trimming cut 3 bases from V and 8 bases from J; bases unmatched to any gene: 12. This CDR3 has 16 amino acids. CDR3 coding DNA: TGTGCCAGCAGCTTGGAGACAGGGTCTATTTGGGGGGAGCTGTTTTTT. Protein sequence: CASSLETGSIWGELFF.

This clone came up once. This chain joins TRBV9 and TRBJ1-6; no clear D. The ends were cut back, 0 bases at V and 8 bases at J, with 12 bases in the middle. The CDR3 length is 15 residues. Per germline, CDR1 SGDLS and CDR2 YYNGEE. CDR3 residues: CASSVEGRVHSPLHF. CDR3 nucleotides: TGTGCCAGCAGCGTAGAGGGAAGGGTTCATTCACCCCTCCACTTT.

The rearrangement links TRBV7-2 to TRBJ2-1; D remains unclear. The CDR3 sequence is 15 residues long. Germline V gene lookup returns CDR1 SGHTA and CDR2 FQGNSA. The V gene lost 1 base and the J gene lost 4 bases, with 11 bases spanning the gap. CDR3 DNA: TGTGCCAGCAGCTTAGGGACGGGCCCTTACAATGAGCAGTTCTTC. This codes for CASSLGTGPYNEQFF.

The chain carries TRBV6-6 and TRBJ2-1, with D unclear. Trimming removed 6 bases at V and 6 bases at J, with 12 bases between. This CDR3 is built from 13 residues. Germline V gene sequence: CDR1 MNHNY, CDR2 SVGAGI (reference sequence). The CDR3 sequence is CASRTPGSNEQFF. The CDR3 DNA reads TGTGCCAGCAGGACCCCAGGATCCAATGAGCAGTTCTTC.

This sequence joins TRBV7-6 and TRBJ2-5; the D call may be TRBD1 or TRBD2 (5 bases each). The germline CDR1 and CDR2 sequences are SGHVS and FNYEAQ. Trimming removed 1 base at V and 5 bases at J, with 8 bases between. The CDR3 runs 13 residues. The CDR3 spells CASSLGGRETQYF. Here the CDR3 DNA reads TGTGCCAGCAGCTTAGGGGGACGGGAGACCCAGTACTTC.

The rearrangement uses TRBV29-1 and TRBJ2-1; D remains unclear. Germline CDR1 and CDR2: SQVTM and ANQGSEA. This CDR3 region has 12 residues. Trimming removed 7 bases from V and 0 bases from J, with 7 bases in between. The CDR3 region is CSATSSYNEQFF. Written as DNA, the CDR3 is TGCAGCGCAACGAGCTCCTACAATGAGCAGTTCTTC.